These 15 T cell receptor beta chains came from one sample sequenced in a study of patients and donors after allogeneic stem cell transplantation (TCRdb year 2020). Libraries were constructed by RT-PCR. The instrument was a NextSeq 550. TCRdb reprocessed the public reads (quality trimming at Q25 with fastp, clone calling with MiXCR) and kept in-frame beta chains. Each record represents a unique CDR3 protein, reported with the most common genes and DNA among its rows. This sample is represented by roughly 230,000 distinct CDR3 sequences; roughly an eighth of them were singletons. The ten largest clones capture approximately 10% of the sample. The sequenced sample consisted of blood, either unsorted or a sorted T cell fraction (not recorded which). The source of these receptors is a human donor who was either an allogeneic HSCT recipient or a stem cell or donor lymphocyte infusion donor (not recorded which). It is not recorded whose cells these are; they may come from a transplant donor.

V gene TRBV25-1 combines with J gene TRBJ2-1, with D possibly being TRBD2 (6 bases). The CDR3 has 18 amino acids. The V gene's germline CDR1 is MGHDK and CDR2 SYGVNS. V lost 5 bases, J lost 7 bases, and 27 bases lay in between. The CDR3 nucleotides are TGTGCCAGCAGTTCAAAGGCCGTGGGGACTTTGGCCCAAAATGAGCAGTTCTTC. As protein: CASSSKAVGTLAQNEQFF.

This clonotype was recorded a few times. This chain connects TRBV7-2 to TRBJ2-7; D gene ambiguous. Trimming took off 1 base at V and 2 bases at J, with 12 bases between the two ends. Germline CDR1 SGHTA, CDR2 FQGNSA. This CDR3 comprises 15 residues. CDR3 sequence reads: CASSLVNSLTYEQYF. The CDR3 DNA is TGTGCCAGCAGCTTAGTAAACAGCCTAACCTACGAGCAGTACTTC.

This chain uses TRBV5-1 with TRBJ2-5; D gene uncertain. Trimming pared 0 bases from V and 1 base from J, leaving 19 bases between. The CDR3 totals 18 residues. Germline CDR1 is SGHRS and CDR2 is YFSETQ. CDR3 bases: TGCGCCAGCAGCTTGGCCCAAGGCCCAAAGACGGGCCAAGAGACCCAGTACTTC. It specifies CASSLAQGPKTGQETQYF.

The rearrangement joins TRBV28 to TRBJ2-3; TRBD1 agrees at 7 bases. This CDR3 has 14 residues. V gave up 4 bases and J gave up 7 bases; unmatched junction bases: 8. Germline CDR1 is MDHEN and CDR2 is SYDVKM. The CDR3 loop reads CASSSGQVTYTQYF. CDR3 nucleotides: TGTGCCAGCAGTTCCGGACAGGTTACGTATACGCAGTATTTT.

CDR3 protein: CASSSSLGVIGETQYF. The CDR3 coding sequence is TGTGCCAGCAGCTCGAGTTTAGGAGTGATAGGGGAGACCCAGTACTTC. The chain employs TRBV5-5 and TRBJ2-5; D gene uncertain. The germline V gene has CDR1 SGHKS and CDR2 YYEKEE (reference sequence). The CDR3 is 16 amino acids. The ends were cut back, 3 bases at V and 5 bases at J, with 20 bases in the middle.

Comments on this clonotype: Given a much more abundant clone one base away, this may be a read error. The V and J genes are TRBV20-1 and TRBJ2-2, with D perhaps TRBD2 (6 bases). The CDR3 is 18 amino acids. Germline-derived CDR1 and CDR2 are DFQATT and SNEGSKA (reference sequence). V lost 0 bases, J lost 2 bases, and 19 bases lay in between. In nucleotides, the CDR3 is TGCAGTGCTAGAGATCGGGACGGTAGACTAGTAAACACCGGGGAGCTGTTTTTT. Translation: CSARDRDGRLVNTGELFF.

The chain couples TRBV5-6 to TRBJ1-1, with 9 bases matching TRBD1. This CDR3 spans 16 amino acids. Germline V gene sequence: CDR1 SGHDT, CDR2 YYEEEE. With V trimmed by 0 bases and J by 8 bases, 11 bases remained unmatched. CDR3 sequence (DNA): TGTGCCAGCAGCTTGGGTATACAGGGGGCACGTCTGGAAGCTTTCTTT. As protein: CASSLGIQGARLEAFF.

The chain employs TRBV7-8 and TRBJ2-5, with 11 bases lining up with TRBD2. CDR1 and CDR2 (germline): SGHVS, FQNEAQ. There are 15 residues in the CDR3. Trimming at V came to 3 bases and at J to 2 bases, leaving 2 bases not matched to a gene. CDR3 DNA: TGTGCCAGCAGCTTGTCTAGCGGGAGGCAAGAGACCCAGTACTTC. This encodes CASSLSSGRQETQYF. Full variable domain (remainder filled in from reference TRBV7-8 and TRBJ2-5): GAGVSQSPRYKVAKRGQDVALRCDPISGHVSLFWYQQALGQGPEFLTYFQNEAQLDKSGLPSDRFFAERPEGSVSTLKIQRTQQEDSAVYLCASSLSSGRQETQYFGPGTRLLVL.

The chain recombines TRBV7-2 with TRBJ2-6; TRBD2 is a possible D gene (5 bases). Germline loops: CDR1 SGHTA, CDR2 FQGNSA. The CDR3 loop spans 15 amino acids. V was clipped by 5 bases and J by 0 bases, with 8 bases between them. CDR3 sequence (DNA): TGTGCCAGCAGCAGTGGGAGCTCTGGGGCCAACGTCCTGACTTTC. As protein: CASSSGSSGANVLTF.

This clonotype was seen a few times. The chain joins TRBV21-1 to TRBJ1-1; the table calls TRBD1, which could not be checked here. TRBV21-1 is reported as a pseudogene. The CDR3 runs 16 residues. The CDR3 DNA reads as TGTGCCAGCAGCAGGGTCTCGGACAGCCAGAACACTGAAGCTTTCTTT. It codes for CASSRVSDSQNTEAFF.

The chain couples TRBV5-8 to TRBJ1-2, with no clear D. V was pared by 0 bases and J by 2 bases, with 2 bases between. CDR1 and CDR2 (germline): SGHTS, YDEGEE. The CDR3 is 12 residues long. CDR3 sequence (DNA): TGTGCCAGCAGCTTGGCCAACTATGGCTACACCTTC. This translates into CASSLANYGYTF.

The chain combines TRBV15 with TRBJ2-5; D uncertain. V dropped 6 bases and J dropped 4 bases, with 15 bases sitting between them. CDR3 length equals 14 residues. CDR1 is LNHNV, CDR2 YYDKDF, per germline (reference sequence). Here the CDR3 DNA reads TGTGCCACCAGTAGAAGTAGCTTGGGAGAGACCCAGTACTTC. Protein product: CATSRSSLGETQYF.

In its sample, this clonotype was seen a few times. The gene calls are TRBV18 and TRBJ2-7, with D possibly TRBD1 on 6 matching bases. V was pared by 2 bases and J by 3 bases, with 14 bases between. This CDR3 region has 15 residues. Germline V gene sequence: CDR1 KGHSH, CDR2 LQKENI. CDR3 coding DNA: TGTGCCAGCTCACCAACAGGACAGCCAGGCTACGAGCAGTACTTC. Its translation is CASSPTGQPGYEQYF.

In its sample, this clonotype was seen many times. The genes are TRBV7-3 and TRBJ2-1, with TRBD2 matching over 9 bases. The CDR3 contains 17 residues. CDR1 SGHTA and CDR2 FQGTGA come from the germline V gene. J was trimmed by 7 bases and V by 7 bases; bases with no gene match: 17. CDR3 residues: CASTAEMAGGPRNEQFF. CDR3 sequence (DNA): TGTGCCAGCACCGCCGAGATGGCGGGAGGGCCTAGGAATGAGCAGTTCTTC.

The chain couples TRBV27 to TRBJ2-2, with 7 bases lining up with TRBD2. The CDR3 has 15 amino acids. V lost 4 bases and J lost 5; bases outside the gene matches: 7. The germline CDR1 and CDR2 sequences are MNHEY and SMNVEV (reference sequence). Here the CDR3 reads CASSSLAGLTGELFF. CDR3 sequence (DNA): TGTGCCAGCAGTTCCTTAGCGGGTTTAACCGGGGAGCTGTTTTTT.